The sequence of this T cell receptor (beta chain) was determined in a study of T-cell reconstitution after alpha-beta-depleted transplantation in children. As it was prepared, the TCRbeta library received unique molecular identifiers. MiXCR, applied by TCRdb to the PCR reads, yields one record per CDR3 protein. The table shows 300,000 to 400,000 distinct CDR3 sequences, with approximately 12% occurring only once. This clonotype was seen more than once but under ten times. In germline, CDR1 is SEHNR, CDR2 FQNEAQ (reference sequence). Trimming stripped 4 bases from V and 0 bases from J, with 15 bases between. The CDR3 contains 17 residues.

The material sequenced was PBMCs, taken from the stem cell graft. The chain uses TRBV7-9 and TRBJ2-2, with D possibly TRBD1 on 6 matching bases. The receptor was derived from a human donor who donated a stem cell graft to a child with Fanconi anemia. This CDR3 is CASSSFQGLSNTGELFF. The CDR3 region has the DNA TGTGCCAGCAGCTCGTTCCAGGGGCTCTCGAACACCGGGGAGCTGTTTTTT.